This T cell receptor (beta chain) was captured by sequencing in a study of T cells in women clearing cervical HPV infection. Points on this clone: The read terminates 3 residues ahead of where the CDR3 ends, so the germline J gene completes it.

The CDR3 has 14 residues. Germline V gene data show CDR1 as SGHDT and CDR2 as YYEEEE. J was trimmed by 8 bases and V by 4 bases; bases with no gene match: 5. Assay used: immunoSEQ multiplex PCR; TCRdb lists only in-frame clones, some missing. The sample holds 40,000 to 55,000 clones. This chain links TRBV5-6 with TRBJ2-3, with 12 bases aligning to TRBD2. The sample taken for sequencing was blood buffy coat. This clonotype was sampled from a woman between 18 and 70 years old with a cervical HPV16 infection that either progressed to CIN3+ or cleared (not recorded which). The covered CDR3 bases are TGTGCCAGCAGCCTGACTAGCGGGGGTGTTACG. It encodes CASSLTSGGVT. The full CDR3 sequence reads CASSLTSGGVTQYF. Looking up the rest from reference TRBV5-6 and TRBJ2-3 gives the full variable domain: DAGVTQSPTHLIKTRGQQVTLRCSPKSGHDTVSWYQQALGQGPQFIFQYYEEEERQRGNFPDRFSGHQFPNYSSELNVNALLLGDSALYLCASSLTSGGVTQYFGPGTRLTVL.